This T cell receptor (beta chain) was documented in a study of blood T cell repertoires in COVID-19. Participants' own reports of clinical history determined their cohort assignment. All recovered Cohort 3 donors got two negative PCRs, got clearance, or saw symptom resolution. This table comes from immunoSEQ multiplex PCR, and its TCRdb copy is limited to in-frame clones, with some not included. Altogether approximately 300,000 clones are present, approximately 89% being singletons, with the ten largest covering about 5.7%. Sample: PBMCs or T cells enriched from blood (not recorded which). The clonotype comes from a woman aged 30 to 39 who had recovered from COVID-19.

CDR3 region: CASSPEGSGQETQYF. The CDR3 DNA sequence: TGCGCCAGCAGCCCGGAAGGTAGCGGTCAAGAGACCCAGTACTTC. The rearrangement uses TRBV5-1 and TRBJ2-5; perhaps TRBD2 as D (6 bases). Trimming shortened V by 4 bases and J by 2 bases, and 15 bases separated the two germline ends. The germline gives CDR1 SGHRS, CDR2 YFSETQ. There are 15 residues in the CDR3.